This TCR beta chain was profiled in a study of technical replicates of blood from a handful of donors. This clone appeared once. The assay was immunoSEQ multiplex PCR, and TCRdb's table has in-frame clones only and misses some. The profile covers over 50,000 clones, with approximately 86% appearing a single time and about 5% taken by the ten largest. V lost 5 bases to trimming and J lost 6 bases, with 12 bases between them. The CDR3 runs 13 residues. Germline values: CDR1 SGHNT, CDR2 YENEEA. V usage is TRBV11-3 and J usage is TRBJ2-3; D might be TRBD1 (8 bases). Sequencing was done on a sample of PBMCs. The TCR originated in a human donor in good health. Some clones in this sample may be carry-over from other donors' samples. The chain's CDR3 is CASSGQGGDTQYF. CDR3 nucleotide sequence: TGTGCCAGCAGCGGACAGGGAGGGGATACGCAGTATTTT.